This T cell receptor beta chain was sequenced for a study of glioma-infiltrating T cells. Study outcomes and limitations: Tissue-blood divergence was below expectation in non-neoplastic patients, above in gliomas.

Germline-derived CDR1 and CDR2 are LNHDA and SQIVND (reference sequence). Trimming removed 3 bases from V and 13 bases from J, with 22 bases in between. The CDR3 covers 15 residues. The iRepertoire nested amplicon-rescue multiplex PCR amplified TCR alpha and beta CDR3s from RNA. For one-step reverse transcription and amplification, about 90-400 ng of tissue mRNA or PBMC total RNA was used. MiXCR, applied by TCRdb to the multiplex PCR reads, yields one record per CDR3 protein. The repertoire holds fewer than 200,000 distinct CDR3 sequences, more than 30% seen once, with 20% in the top ten. On this clonotype: The antigen remains unidentified. This may be a read error: a much more frequent sequence differs by one nucleotide.

V usage is TRBV19 and J usage is TRBJ2-1, with D perhaps given as TRBD1 or TRBD2 (7 bases each). This sequence was found in a human donor with low-grade glioma or glioblastoma, undergoing nonglioma brain surgery, or in good health (not recorded which). What was sequenced was glioma tissue, nonneoplastic brain tissue, or PBMCs (not recorded which). CDR3 sequence reads: CASSIEGAPRETQFF. The DNA for the CDR3 is TGTGCCAGTAGTATCGAGGGGGCGCCGCGGGAGACCCAGTTCTTC.